This TCR beta chain was documented in a study of read filtering for tumor transcriptome and immune sequencing. For the study at large: By R-ISS, stages I, II and III held about 8, 15 and 7 patients.

Every patient had bone marrow sampled while the disease was active. In germline, CDR1 is SGHTA, CDR2 FQGNSA. This CDR3 comprises 12 residues. V was clipped by 2 bases and J by 7 bases, with 6 bases between them. The study, taken as a whole, reports: About four fifths of IR-seq clonotypes had a single read, yet these held approximately 4% of reads.

Molecular barcoded adaptors covering alpha/delta and beta/gamma chains were used on approximately 440 ng RNA. TCRdb fed the reads into MiXCR, producing one record per CDR3 protein. The sample lists approximately 140,000 distinct CDR3 sequences, around 13% seen once, with 8% to 9% in the top ten. As regards this clonotype: Its antigen is unidentified.

This sequence originates from a donor over 35 with multiple myeloma. Source material: a population of CD138-negative cells sorted from bone marrow. The rearrangement joins TRBV7-2 to TRBJ2-1; no definite D call. This chain's CDR3 is CASSLKVNEQFF. In DNA form, the CDR3 reads TGTGCCAGCAGCTTAAAAGTAAATGAGCAGTTCTTC.